The text below deals with one T cell receptor (beta chain). The record originates from a study of blood T cell repertoires in COVID-19. Clones were read by immunoSEQ multiplex PCR, and TCRdb kept only the in-frame ones, dropping some. This table holds 250,000 to 300,000 clones, over 80% found once. Germline V gene data show CDR1 as MNHEY and CDR2 as SVGAGI. V lost 0 bases and J lost 0, with 9 bases in between. The CDR3 extends over 15 amino acids. In Seattle, patients joined the study during active infection and were tracked longitudinally. Source material: peripheral blood. This receptor was obtained from a woman between 45 and 65 years old with COVID-19, enrolled during active disease. V usage is TRBV6-5 and J usage is TRBJ2-7; no clear D. The CDR3 DNA follows: TGTGCCAGCAGTTACTCGTACAGTAGCTCCTACGAGCAGTACTTC. It codes for CASSYSYSSSYEQYF.